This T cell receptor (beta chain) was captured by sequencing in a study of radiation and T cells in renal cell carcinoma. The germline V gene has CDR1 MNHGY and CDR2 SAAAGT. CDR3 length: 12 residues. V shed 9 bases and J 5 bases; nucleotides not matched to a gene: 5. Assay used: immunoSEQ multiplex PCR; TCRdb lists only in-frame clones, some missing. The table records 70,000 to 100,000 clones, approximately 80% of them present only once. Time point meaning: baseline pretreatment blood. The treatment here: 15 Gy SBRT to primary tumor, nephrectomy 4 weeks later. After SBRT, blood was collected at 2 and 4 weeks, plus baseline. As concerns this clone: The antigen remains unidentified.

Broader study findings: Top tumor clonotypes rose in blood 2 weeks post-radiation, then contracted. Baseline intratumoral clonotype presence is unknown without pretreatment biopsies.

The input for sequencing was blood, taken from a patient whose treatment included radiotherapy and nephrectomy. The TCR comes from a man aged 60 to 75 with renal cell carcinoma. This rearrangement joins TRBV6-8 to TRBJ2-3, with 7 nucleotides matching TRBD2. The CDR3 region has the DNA TGTGCCAGACCCGTAGCGGGAGATACGCAGTATTTT. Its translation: CARPVAGDTQYF.